This T cell receptor (beta chain) was captured by sequencing in a study of T cell changes during pregnancy in multiple sclerosis. Only one count was recorded for this clone. V lost 6 bases, J lost 3 bases, and 4 bases stayed unmatched. Germline V gives CDR1 KGHSH, CDR2 LQKENI. The CDR3 contains 13 residues. The data were produced by immunoSEQ multiplex PCR, yet TCRdb's version contains in-frame clones alone and is incomplete. The sample yields under 75,000 clones, nearly 95% seen once. Sequenced here: CD4+ T cells from peripheral blood mononuclear cells, sampled after pregnancy. The sequence derives from a female donor with multiple sclerosis, enrolled in a pregnancy study. The genes are TRBV18 and TRBJ1-1, with 7 positions matching TRBD1. The CDR3 coding sequence is TGTGCCAGCTCTAATCAGGGGGACACTGAAGCTTTCTTT. It is translated as CASSNQGDTEAFF.